This T cell receptor (beta chain) is from a study of response to subunit inactivated influenza vaccine. Overall study results and limits: Few additional T cells are recruited per seasonal influenza vaccination, authors suggested.

This clonotype was seen only a few times. The antigen is unknown. Germline CDR1 is SQVTM and CDR2 is ANQGSEA. The length of the CDR3 is 12 residues. TCRdb reprocessed the RT-PCR reads via MiXCR and lists one record per CDR3 protein. The sample has about 580,000 distinct CDR3 sequences, roughly 15% seen once. The clonotype was recovered from a man aged 50-59 years who received an inactivated influenza vaccine. The rearrangement joins TRBV29-1 to TRBJ1-1; TRBD1 might be the D (5 bases). Here the sequenced sample was PBMCs from blood, taken roughly 13 days after vaccination. The CDR3 sequence: CSGFGANTEAFF. The CDR3 DNA follows: TGCAGTGGTTTTGGGGCGAACACTGAAGCTTTCTTT.